This T cell receptor (beta chain) appears in the sequencing data of a study of T-cell reconstitution after alpha-beta-depleted transplantation in children. V lost 5 bases to trimming and J lost 5 bases, with 12 bases between them. This CDR3 is 13 amino acids long. This clonotype has more than one count but fewer than ten. During its preparation, the TCRbeta library received unique molecular identifiers. Using its own MiXCR run on the PCR reads, TCRdb lists one record per CDR3 protein. The repertoire holds roughly 300,000 distinct CDR3 sequences, 9.9% seen once, with around a tenth in the top ten. The origin of this receptor is a human donor who donated a stem cell graft to a child with SCID. This material consisted of PBMCs from the stem cell graft donor, taken from the stem cell graft. The chain joins TRBV12-3 or TRBV12-4 to TRBJ2-5; possibly TRBD2 for D (6 bases). The CDR3 here is CASSLTSRETQYF. In DNA, the CDR3 is TGTGCCAGCAGTCTTACTAGCCGGGAGACCCAGTACTTC.